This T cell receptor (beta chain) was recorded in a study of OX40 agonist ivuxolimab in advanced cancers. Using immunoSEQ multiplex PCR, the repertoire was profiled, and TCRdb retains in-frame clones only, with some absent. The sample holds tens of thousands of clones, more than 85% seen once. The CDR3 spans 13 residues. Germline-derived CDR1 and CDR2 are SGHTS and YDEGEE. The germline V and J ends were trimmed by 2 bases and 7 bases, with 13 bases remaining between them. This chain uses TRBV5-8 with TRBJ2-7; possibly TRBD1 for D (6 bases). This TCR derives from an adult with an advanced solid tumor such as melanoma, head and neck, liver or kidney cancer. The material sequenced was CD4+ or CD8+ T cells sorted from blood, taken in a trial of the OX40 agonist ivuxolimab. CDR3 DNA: TGTGCCAGCAGCTTCCGGGACATCGGGGAGCAGTACTTC. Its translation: CASSFRDIGEQYF.